Each of the 2 T cell receptor beta chains below was sequenced from the same sample in a study of T-cell memory formation after mild COVID-19. TCRdb called the 5' RACE reads again in MiXCR, with one record for every CDR3 protein. Of approximately 300,000 distinct CDR3 sequences listed, approximately 19% are singletons. Sequenced material: PBMCs or a T cell subset sorted from them (not recorded which). Every receptor here comes from a man aged 18 to 30 who had mild COVID-19 (a few samples of this study predate the infection). Cell type and time point are not known.

This chain connects TRBV2 to TRBJ1-3; tentative D call: TRBD1 (5 bases). This CDR3 has 14 residues. Germline loops: CDR1 SNHLY, CDR2 FYNNEI. The V end lost 4 bases, the J end lost 2 bases, and 9 bases lay between the germline ends. The CDR3 here is CASSGGLPGNTIYF. The DNA of the CDR3 is TGTGCCAGCAGTGGGGGACTCCCTGGAAACACCATATATTTT.

This rearrangement joins TRBV6-1 to TRBJ2-7; perhaps TRBD2 as D (6 bases). The germline V and J ends were trimmed by 6 bases and 3 bases, with 12 bases remaining between them. CDR3 length: 13 residues. Germline assignment: CDR1 MNHNS and CDR2 SASEGT. CDR3 residues: CASSALGGYEQYV. Here the CDR3 DNA reads TGTGCCAGCAGCGCGCTCGGGGGCTACGAGCAGTACGTC.